This entry concerns a single TCR beta chain. Its target is unknown. The data belong to a study of T cell responses to AZD1222 COVID-19 vaccine. The study's findings and limits: At study baseline, merely roughly 6 AZD1222 recipients were seropositive.

TCRdb keeps only in-frame clones here, not all; method: immunoSEQ multiplex PCR. The top ten clones hold around 7.7% of a sample with approximately 110,000 clones, 86% of them seen once. The CDR3 length is 15 residues. The V gene's germline CDR1 is SGHRS and CDR2 YFSETQ. Trimming cost V 4 bases and J 6 bases, with 16 bases left between them. Sequenced material: peripheral blood, taken on day 0 of AZD1222 vaccination. This receptor was taken from an adult in good health. The rearrangement links TRBV5-1 to TRBJ1-4; D uncertain. The CDR3 DNA sequence: TGCGCCAGCAGCGCTTCAAGAATCGGCGATGAAAAACTGTTTTTT. Its protein product is CASSASRIGDEKLFF.